This T cell receptor beta chain was obtained from a study of blood T cell repertoires in COVID-19. Looking at the study overall: Collection of acute and convalescent COVID-19 samples took place in the United States, Italy and Spain. From T cells, B-cell-depleted T cells, or PBMCs came the material, which was cDNA or gDNA.

Methods used by the authors: Nucleated cell counts were estimated from reference gene primer amplification. Only in-frame clones appear in the TCRdb table, and some are missing; sequencing was by immunoSEQ multiplex PCR. V, J and clone size are those of that table, while D and trimming were read from the DNA. The sample lists around 440,000 clones; approximately 88% were seen once. Enrolment of Seattle patients took place during active infection, and they were followed longitudinally. The origin of this receptor is a woman aged 50 to 65 with COVID-19, enrolled during active disease. Sequencing was performed on peripheral blood.

The CDR3 nucleotides read TGTGCCAGCAGTTGGGGGACAGGGGGCAACAATGAGCAGTTCTTC. This sequence encodes CASSWGTGGNNEQFF. The rearrangement uses TRBV27 and TRBJ2-1, with 12 bases fitting TRBD1. This CDR3 has 15 residues. Per germline, CDR1 MNHEY and CDR2 SMNVEV (reference sequence). The ends lost 4 bases at V and 5 bases at J; junction bases unmatched: 3.